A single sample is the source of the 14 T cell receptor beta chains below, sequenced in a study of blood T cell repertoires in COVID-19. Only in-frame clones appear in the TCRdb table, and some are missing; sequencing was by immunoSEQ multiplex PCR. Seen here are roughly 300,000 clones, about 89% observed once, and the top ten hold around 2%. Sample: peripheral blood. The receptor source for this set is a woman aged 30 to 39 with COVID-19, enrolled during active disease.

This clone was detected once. CDR3 protein: CATPLMREKLFF. The CDR3 DNA reads TGTGCCACACCCTTGATGCGGGAAAAACTGTTTTTT. The chain combines TRBV30 with TRBJ1-4; no clear D gene. Germline values: CDR1 GTSNPN, CDR2 SVGIG (reference sequence). Trimming shortened V by 8 bases and J by 8 bases, and 15 bases separated the two germline ends. The CDR3 contains 12 residues.

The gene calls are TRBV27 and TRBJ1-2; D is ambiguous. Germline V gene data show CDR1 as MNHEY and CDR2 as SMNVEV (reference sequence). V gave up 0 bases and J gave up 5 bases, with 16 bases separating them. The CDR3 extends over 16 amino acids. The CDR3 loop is CASSLSEAADFYGYTF. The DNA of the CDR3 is TGTGCCAGCAGTTTATCAGAGGCCGCTGACTTTTATGGCTACACCTTC.

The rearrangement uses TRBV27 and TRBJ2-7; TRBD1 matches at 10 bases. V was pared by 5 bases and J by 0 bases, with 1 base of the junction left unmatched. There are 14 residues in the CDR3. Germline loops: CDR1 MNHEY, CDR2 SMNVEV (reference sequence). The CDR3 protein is CASSRQGASYEQYF. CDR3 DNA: TGTGCCAGCAGTAGACAGGGGGCCTCCTACGAGCAGTACTTC.

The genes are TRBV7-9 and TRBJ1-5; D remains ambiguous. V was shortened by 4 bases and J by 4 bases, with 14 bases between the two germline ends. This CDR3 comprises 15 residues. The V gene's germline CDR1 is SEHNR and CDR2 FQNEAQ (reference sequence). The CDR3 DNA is TGTGCCAGCAGCTACGGGATGGAGTCAAATCAGCCCCAGCATTTT. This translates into CASSYGMESNQPQHF.

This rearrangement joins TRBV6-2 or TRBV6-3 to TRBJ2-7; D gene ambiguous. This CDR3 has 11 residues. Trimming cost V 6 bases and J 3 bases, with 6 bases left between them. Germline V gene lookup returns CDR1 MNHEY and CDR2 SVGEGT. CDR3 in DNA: TGTGCCAGCAGCACTTTCTACGAGCAGTACTTC. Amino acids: CASSTFYEQYF.

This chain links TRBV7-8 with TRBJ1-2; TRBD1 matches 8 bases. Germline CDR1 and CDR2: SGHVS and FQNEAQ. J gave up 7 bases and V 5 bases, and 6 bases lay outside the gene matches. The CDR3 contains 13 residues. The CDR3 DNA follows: TGTGCCAGCAGCGAGCAACAGGGGGTTGGCTACACCTTC. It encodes CASSEQQGVGYTF.

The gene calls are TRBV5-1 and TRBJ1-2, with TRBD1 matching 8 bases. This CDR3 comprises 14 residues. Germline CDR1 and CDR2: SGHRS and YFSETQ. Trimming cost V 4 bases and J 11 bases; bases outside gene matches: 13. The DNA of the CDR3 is TGCGCCAGCAGCCTTAACTCGGGACAGGCCCCATACACCTTC. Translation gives CASSLNSGQAPYTF.

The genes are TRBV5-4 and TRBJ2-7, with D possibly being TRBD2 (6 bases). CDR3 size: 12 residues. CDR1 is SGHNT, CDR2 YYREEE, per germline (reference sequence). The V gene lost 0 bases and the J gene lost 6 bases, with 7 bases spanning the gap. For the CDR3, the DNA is TGTGCCAGCAGCTTGGGGAGGGGCGAGCAGTACTTC. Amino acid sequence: CASSLGRGEQYF.

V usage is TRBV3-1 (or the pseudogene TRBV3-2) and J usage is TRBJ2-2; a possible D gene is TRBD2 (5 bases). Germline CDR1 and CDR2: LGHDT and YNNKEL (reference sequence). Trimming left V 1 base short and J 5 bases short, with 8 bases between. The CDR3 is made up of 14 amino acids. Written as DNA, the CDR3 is TGTGCCAGCAGCCAAGTTCGGGGTACCGGGGAGCTGTTTTTT. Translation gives CASSQVRGTGELFF.

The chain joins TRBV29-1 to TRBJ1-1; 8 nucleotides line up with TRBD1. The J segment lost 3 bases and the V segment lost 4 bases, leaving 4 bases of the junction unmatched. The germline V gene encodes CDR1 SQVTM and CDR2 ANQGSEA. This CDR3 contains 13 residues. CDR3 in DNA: TGCAGCGTTGCCGGACAGGGTGACACTGAAGCTTTCTTT. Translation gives CSVAGQGDTEAFF.

The CDR3 sequence is CASRTQAYPYGYTF. The CDR3 region has the DNA TGTGCCAGCAGGACACAGGCCTACCCTTATGGCTACACCTTC. This chain uses TRBV28 with TRBJ1-2; weak D call: TRBD1 (5 bases). Trimming shortened V by 6 bases and J by 5 bases, and 16 bases separated the two germline ends. The CDR3 is made up of 14 amino acids. The germline V gene has CDR1 MDHEN and CDR2 SYDVKM.

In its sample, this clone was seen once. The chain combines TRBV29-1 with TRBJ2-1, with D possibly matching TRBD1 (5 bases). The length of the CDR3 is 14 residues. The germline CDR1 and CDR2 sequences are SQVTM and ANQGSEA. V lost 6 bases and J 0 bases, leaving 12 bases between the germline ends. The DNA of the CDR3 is TGCAGCGTGAGCCAGGGTGGCTCCTACAATGAGCAGTTCTTC. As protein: CSVSQGGSYNEQFF.

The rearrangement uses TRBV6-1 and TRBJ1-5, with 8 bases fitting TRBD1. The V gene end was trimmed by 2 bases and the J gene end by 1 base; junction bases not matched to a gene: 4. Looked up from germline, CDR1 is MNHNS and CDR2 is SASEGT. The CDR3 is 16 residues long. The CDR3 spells CASSEHTGGSNQPQHF. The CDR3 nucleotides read TGTGCCAGCAGTGAACATACAGGGGGGAGCAATCAGCCCCAGCATTTT.

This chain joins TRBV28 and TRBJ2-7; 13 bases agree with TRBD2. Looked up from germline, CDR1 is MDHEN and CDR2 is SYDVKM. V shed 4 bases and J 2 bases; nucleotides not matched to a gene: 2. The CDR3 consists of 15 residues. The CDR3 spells CASSSGTSGTYEQYF. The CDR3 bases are TGTGCCAGCAGTTCCGGGACTAGCGGGACCTACGAGCAGTACTTC.